This entry features one T cell receptor beta chain sequence. Its antigen is unidentified. A read error may account for a junction end that differs from germline. This sample is part of a study of tumor and adjacent non-tumor tissue in lung cancer. Across the whole study: The cohort had approximately 13 adenocarcinoma, a couple of squamous cell and 1 small cell patients.

No cell sorting was done before RNA was extracted from the tissue. More than 3 cm separated this lung sample from the edge of the tumor. Newly diagnosed lung cancer patients had thoracic surgery in China, August–late 2014, without prior chemotherapy. Study outcomes and limitations: TCR diversity was significantly greater in tumor than normal lung tissue. Tumor repertoires had a smaller top 100 clone share than normal lung.

A modified ARM-PCR protocol with three rounds of nested PCR amplified TCRbeta. TCRdb re-analysed the multiplex PCR reads in MiXCR, keeping a single row per CDR3 protein. Found here are tens of thousands of distinct CDR3 sequences, less than 70% of them singletons; the top ten hold around 19%. The V gene's germline CDR1 is MDHEN and CDR2 SYDVKM. This CDR3 region has 16 residues. V usage is TRBV28 and J usage is TRBJ2-7; 7 nucleotides match TRBD1. Sequenced: distant non-tumor lung tissue. This receptor was taken from a woman between 40 and 55 years old with non-small cell lung cancer. In DNA form, the CDR3 reads TGTGCCAGCATCCTGGCCCTCGGGACAGAGTCCTACGAGCAATACTTC. Amino acid sequence: CASILALGTESYEQYF.